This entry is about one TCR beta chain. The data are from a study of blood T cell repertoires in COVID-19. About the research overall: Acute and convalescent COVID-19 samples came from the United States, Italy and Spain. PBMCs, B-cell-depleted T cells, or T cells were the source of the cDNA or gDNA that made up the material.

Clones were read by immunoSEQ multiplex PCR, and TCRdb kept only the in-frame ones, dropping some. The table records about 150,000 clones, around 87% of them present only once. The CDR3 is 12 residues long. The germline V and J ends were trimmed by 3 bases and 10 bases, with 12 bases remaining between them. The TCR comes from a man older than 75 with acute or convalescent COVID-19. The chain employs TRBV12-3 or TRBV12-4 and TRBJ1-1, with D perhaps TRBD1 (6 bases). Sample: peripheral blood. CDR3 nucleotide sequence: TGTGCCAGCAGTTTGGGGGCGGGGGGAGCTTTCTTT. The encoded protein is CASSLGAGGAFF.